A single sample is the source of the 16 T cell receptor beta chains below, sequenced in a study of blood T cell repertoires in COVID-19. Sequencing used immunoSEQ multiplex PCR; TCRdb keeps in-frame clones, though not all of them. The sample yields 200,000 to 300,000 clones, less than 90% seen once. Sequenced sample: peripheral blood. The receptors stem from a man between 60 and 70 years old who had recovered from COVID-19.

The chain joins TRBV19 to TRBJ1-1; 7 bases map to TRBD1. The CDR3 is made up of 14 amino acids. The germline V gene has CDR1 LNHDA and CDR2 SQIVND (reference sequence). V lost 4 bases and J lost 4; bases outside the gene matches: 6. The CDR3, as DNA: TGTGCCAGTAGTAAGAAGGGGGCTAGCACTGAAGCTTTCTTT. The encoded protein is CASSKKGASTEAFF. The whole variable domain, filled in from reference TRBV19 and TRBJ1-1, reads DGGITQSPKYLFRKEGQNVTLSCEQNLNHDAMYWYRQDPGQGLRLIYYSQIVNDFQKGDIAEGYSVSREKKESFPLTVTSAQKNPTAFYLCASSKKGASTEAFFGQGTRLTVV.

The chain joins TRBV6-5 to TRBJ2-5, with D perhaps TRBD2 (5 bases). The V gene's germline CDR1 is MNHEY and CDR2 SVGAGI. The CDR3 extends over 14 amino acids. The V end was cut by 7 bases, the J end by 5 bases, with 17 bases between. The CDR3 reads CASKKIRESETQYF. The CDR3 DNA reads TGTGCCAGCAAAAAAATAAGGGAGAGCGAGACCCAGTACTTC.

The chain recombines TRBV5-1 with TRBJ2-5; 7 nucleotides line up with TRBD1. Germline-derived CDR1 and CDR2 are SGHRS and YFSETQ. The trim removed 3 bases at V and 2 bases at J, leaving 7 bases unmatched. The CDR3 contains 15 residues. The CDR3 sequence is CASSSRDRNQETQYF. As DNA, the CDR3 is TGCGCCAGCAGCTCCCGGGACAGAAATCAAGAGACCCAGTACTTC.

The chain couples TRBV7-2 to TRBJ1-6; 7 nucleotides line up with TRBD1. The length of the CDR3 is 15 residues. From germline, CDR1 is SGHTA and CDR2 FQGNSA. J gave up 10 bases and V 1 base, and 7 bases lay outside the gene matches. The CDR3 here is CASSLGQGLNSPLHF. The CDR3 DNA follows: TGTGCCAGCAGCTTAGGACAGGGCTTGAACTCACCCCTCCACTTT. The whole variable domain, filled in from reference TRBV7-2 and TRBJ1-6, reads GAGVSQSPSNKVTEKGKDVELRCDPISGHTALYWYRQSLGQGLEFLIYFQGNSAPDKSGLPSDRFSAERTGGSVSTLTIQRTQQEDSAVYLCASSLGQGLNSPLHFGNGTRLTVT.

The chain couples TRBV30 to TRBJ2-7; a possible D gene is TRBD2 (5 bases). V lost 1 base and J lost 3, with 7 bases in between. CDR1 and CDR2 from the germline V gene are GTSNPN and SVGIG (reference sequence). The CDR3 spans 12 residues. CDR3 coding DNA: TGTGCCTGGAGTGGAGCGGACTACGAGCAGTACTTC. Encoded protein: CAWSGADYEQYF.

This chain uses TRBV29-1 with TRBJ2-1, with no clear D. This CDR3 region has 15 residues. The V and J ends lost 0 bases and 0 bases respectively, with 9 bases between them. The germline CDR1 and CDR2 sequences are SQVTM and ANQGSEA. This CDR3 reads CSVEDWQRSYNEQFF. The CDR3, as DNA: TGCAGCGTTGAAGATTGGCAGCGCTCCTACAATGAGCAGTTCTTC.

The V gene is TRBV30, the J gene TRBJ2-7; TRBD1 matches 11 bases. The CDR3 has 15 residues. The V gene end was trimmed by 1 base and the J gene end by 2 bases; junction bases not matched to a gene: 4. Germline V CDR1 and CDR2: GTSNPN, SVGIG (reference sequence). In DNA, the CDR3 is TGTGCCTGGAGTGGGGACAGGGGGGCTACCTACGAGCAGTACTTC. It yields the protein CAWSGDRGATYEQYF.

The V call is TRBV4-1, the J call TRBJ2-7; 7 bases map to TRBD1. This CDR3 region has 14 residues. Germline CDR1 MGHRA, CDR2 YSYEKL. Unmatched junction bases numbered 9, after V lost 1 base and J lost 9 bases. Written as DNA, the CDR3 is TGCGCCAGCAGCCAAGGAGACAGGGCTACGCGGCAGTACTTC. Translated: CASSQGDRATRQYF.

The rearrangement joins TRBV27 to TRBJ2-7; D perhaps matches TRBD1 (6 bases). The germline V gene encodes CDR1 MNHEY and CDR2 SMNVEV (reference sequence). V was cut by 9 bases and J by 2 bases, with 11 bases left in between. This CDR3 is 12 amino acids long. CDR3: CASQGLAYEQYF. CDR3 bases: TGTGCCAGTCAGGGGTTAGCCTACGAGCAGTACTTC.

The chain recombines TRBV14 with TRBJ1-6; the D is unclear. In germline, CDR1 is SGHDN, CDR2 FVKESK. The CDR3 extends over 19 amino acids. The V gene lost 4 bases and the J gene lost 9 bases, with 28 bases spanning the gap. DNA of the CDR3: TGTGCCAGCAGCCTTAAGATTCGGAGGTCAGGCCTCGGCGGTTCACCCCTCCACTTT. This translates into CASSLKIRRSGLGGSPLHF.

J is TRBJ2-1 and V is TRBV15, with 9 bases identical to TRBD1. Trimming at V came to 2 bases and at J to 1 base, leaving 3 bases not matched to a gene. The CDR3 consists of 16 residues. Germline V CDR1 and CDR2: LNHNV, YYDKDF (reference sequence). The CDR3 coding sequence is TGTGCCACCAGCAGAATGACAGGGGGTTCCTACAATGAGCAGTTCTTC. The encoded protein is CATSRMTGGSYNEQFF.

Here the CDR3 reads CASSKDISYEQYF. CDR3 in DNA: TGTGCCAGCAGCAAGGACATTTCCTACGAGCAGTACTTC. The rearrangement links TRBV7-3 to TRBJ2-7, with D tentatively TRBD1 (5 bases). This CDR3 comprises 13 residues. Per the germline V gene, CDR1 is SGHTA and CDR2 is FQGTGA. V was cut by 5 bases and J by 1 base, with 9 bases left in between.

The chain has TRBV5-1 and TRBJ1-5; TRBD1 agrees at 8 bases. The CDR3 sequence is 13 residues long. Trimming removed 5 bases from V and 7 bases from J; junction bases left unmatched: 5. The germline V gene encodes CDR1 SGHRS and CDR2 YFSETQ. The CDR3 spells CASSLNRGQPQHF. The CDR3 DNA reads TGCGCCAGCAGTTTAAACAGGGGGCAGCCCCAGCATTTT.

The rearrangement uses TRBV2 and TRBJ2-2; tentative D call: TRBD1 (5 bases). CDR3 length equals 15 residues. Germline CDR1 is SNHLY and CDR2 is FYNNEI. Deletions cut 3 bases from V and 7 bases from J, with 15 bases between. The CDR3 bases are TGTGCCAGCAGTGACAAGGCCAGGGTGGGCGGGGAGCTGTTTTTT. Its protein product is CASSDKARVGGELFF.

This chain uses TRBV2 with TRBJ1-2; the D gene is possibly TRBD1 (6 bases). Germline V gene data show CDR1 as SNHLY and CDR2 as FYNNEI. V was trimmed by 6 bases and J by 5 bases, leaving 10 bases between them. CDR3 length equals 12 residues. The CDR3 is CASSRTAYGYTF. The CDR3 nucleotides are TGTGCCAGCAGCCGGACAGCGTATGGCTACACCTTC.

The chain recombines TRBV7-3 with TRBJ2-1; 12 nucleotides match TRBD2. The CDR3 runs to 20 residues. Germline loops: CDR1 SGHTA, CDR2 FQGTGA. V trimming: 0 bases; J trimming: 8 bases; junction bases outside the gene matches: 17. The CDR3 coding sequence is TGTGCCAGCAGCTTAACGCCGATTCTAGCGGGGGGGAATTCTCGAGATGAGCAGTTCTTC. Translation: CASSLTPILAGGNSRDEQFF.